These 12 T cell receptor beta chains were sequenced from one sample in a study of technical replicates of blood from a handful of donors. Profiling relied on immunoSEQ multiplex PCR, and the TCRdb table lists in-frame clones only, not all of them. This sample has about 83,000 clones, with 90% to 95% found just once. What was sequenced was T cells isolated from PBMCs. These TCRs come from a human donor in good health.

This chain links TRBV6-4 with TRBJ2-1, with D tentatively TRBD2 (6 bases). Per the germline V gene, CDR1 is MRHNA and CDR2 is SNTAGT. The CDR3 contains 13 residues. Trimming removed 3 bases from V and 5 bases from J, with 8 bases in between. CDR3 loop: CASSEWGDNEQFF. The CDR3 coding sequence is TGTGCCAGCAGTGAATGGGGGGACAATGAGCAGTTCTTC.

This chain uses TRBV5-1 with TRBJ2-1; a weak D match, TRBD2 (5 bases). Trimming removed 2 bases at V and 0 bases at J, with 15 bases between. In germline, CDR1 is SGHRS, CDR2 YFSETQ. This CDR3 comprises 17 residues. In DNA, the CDR3 is TGCGCCAGCAGCTTTACGGTCCCGGGAAGCTCCTACAATGAGCAGTTCTTC. Protein: CASSFTVPGSSYNEQFF.

This clone was observed a handful of times. The V gene is TRBV27, the J gene TRBJ2-2, with 7 positions matching TRBD1. V dropped 10 bases and J dropped 2; count of bases not matched to a gene: 10. Per germline, CDR1 MNHEY and CDR2 SMNVEV (reference sequence). The CDR3 has 15 amino acids. The CDR3 region has the DNA TGTGCCACCAATACAAGACAGGGAAACACCGGGGAGCTGTTTTTT. It encodes CATNTRQGNTGELFF.

The chain couples TRBV7-3 to TRBJ1-1; 9 nucleotides match TRBD1. Per the germline V gene, CDR1 is SGHTA and CDR2 is FQGTGA. Germline trimming cut 5 bases from V and 1 base from J; bases unmatched to any gene: 20. The CDR3 length is 20 residues. In DNA form, the CDR3 reads TGTGCCAGCAGCCCACAAGGAGGGACAGGGACCCTCCGAGAGAACACTGAAGCTTTCTTT. This gives the protein CASSPQGGTGTLRENTEAFF.

The chain uses TRBV2 and TRBJ2-7; no definite D call. The CDR3 runs to 14 residues. Germline V lookup: CDR1 SNHLY, CDR2 FYNNEI. V was clipped by 4 bases and J by 3 bases, with 13 bases between them. CDR3 bases: TGTGCCAGCAGTGCAGACTTTGGGTTCTACGAGCAGTACTTC. Its translation: CASSADFGFYEQYF.

Concerning this clone itself: Other DNA sequences in this specimen translate into the identical CDR3. CDR3 DNA sequence: TGCGCCAGCAGCTCCGACAGGGGGAACACTGAAGCTTTCTTT. Amino acid sequence: CASSSDRGNTEAFF. The V gene is TRBV5-1, the J gene TRBJ1-1; 8 bases align to TRBD1. Looked up from germline, CDR1 is SGHRS and CDR2 is YFSETQ. There are 14 residues in the CDR3. V was pared by 3 bases and J by 1 base, with 2 bases of the junction left unmatched.

This rearrangement joins TRBV11-3 to TRBJ2-7; 9 bases fit TRBD1. This CDR3 is 14 amino acids long. V lost 5 bases to trimming and J lost 6 bases; unmatched junction nucleotides: 8. Per the germline V gene, CDR1 is SGHNT and CDR2 is YENEEA. The CDR3 DNA follows: TGTGCCAGCAGCGCCCCGGACAGGGGTGGCGAGCAGTACTTC. Encoded protein: CASSAPDRGGEQYF. Complete variable domain (other parts from reference TRBV11-3 and TRBJ2-7): EAGVVQSPRYKIIEKKQPVAFWCNPISGHNTLYWYLQNLGQGPELLIRYENEEAVDDSQLPKDRFSAERLKGVDSTLKIQPAELGDSAVYLCASSAPDRGGEQYFGPGTRLTVT.

Only one count was recorded for this clone. V usage is TRBV5-1 and J usage is TRBJ1-1; D possibly corresponds to TRBD1 (5 bases). The CDR3 loop spans 13 amino acids. Germline V gives CDR1 SGHRS, CDR2 YFSETQ. The V and J ends lost 3 bases and 6 bases respectively, with 12 bases between them. The CDR3 DNA follows: TGCGCCAGCAGCTCCCCGGGGGGGGCTGAAGCTTTCTTT. Protein product: CASSSPGGAEAFF. Complete variable domain (other parts from reference TRBV5-1 and TRBJ1-1): KAGVTQTPRYLIKTRGQQVTLSCSPISGHRSVSWYQQTPGQGLQFLFEYFSETQRNKGNFPGRFSGRQFSNSRSEMNVSTLELGDSALYLCASSSPGGAEAFFGQGTRLTVV.

The J gene is TRBJ1-2, the V gene TRBV14, with D possibly being TRBD1 (6 bases). The CDR3 is 15 amino acids. The germline gives CDR1 SGHDN, CDR2 FVKESK. The V end was cut by 5 bases, the J end by 4 bases, with 17 bases between. The DNA for the CDR3 is TGTGCCAGCAGCGAACGAAGGACAGCCACCTATGGCTACACCTTC. This codes for CASSERRTATYGYTF.

The V call is TRBV21-1, the J call TRBJ2-5; the D call of TRBD2 is as the table states it, not checked on the DNA. TRBV21-1 is a recognized pseudogene. The CDR3 is 12 residues long. CDR3 coding DNA: TGTGCCAGCCCTCCCAGCGGAGAGACCCAGTACTTC. Its protein is CASPPSGETQYF.

The chain joins TRBV18 to TRBJ2-1, with 8 bases lining up with TRBD2. Germline values: CDR1 KGHSH, CDR2 LQKENI. The junction had 15 bases not matched to a gene; V was cut back by 8 bases and J by 0 bases. CDR3 size: 18 residues. The DNA for the CDR3 is TGTGCCAGCCACACCGCGGCTAGCGGGCGACCCTCCTACAATGAGCAGTTCTTC. Amino acid sequence: CASHTAASGRPSYNEQFF.

V and J are TRBV2 and TRBJ1-1; tentative D call: TRBD1 (6 bases). This CDR3 has 14 residues. CDR1 SNHLY and CDR2 FYNNEI come from the germline V gene. V gave up 3 bases and J gave up 4 bases, with 12 bases separating them. CDR3 protein: CASSDTGMRTEAFF. The CDR3 coding sequence is TGTGCCAGCAGTGACACAGGGATGCGCACTGAAGCTTTCTTT. The full variable domain, in which reference TRBV2 and TRBJ1-1 provide the parts outside the CDR3, is EPEVTQTPSHQVTQMGQEVILRCVPISNHLYFYWYRQILGQKVEFLVSFYNNEISEKSEIFDDQFSVERPDGSNFTLKIRSTKLEDSAMYFCASSDTGMRTEAFFGQGTRLTVV.